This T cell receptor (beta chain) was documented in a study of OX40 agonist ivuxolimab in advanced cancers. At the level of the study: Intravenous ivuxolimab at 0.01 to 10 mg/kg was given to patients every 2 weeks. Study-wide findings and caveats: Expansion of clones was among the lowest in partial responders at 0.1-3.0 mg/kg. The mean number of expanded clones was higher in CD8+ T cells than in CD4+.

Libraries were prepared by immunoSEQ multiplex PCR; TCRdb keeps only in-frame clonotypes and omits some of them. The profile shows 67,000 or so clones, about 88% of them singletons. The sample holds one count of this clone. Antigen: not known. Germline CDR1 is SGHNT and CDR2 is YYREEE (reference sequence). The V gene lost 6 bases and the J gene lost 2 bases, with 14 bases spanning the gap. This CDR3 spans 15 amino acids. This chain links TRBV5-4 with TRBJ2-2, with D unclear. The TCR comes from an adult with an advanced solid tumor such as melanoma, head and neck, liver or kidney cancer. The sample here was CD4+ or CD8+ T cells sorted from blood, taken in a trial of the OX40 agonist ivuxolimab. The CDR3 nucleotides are TGTGCCAGCACCCTCTCCGCGGCCAACACCGGGGAGCTGTTTTTT. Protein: CASTLSAANTGELFF.